This T cell receptor (beta chain) was found in a study of Graves' ophthalmopathy and Graves' hyperthyroidism. Study conclusions and caveats: Among expanded thyroid clonotypes above 0.001 frequency, most also occurred in blood. The 13-signature model separated ophthalmopathy from stable hyperthyroidism at 85% to 90% sensitivity and roughly 80% specificity.

As for this clonotype: No antigen is known for it.

V was trimmed by 5 bases and J by 5 bases, leaving 20 bases between them. Germline V gene lookup returns CDR1 SGHKS and CDR2 YYEKEE (reference sequence). The length of the CDR3 is 15 residues. The study amplified TCR beta CDR3 regions using RNA transcripts. HTBI primers primed a first-round RT-PCR, and a second-round multiplex PCR followed. A single record per CDR3 protein comes from TCRdb applying MiXCR to the multiplex PCR reads. The sample records roughly 600,000 distinct CDR3 sequences, 35% to 45% being singletons. The rearrangement uses TRBV5-5 and TRBJ2-7, with D possibly being TRBD2 (7 bases). This sequence originates from an adult man with Graves' hyperthyroidism. The sample comprised peripheral blood or thyroid tissue (not recorded which). This CDR3 is CASSQYYGGRDEQYF. The CDR3 region has the DNA TGTGCCAGCAGTCAATACTACGGGGGGCGAGACGAGCAGTACTTC.